Listed below are T cell receptor beta chains from one sample, sequenced in a study of identical twins. A single record per CDR3 protein comes from TCRdb applying MiXCR to the 5' RACE reads. The repertoire holds over 250,000 distinct CDR3 sequences, around 9.7% seen once, with roughly 7% in the top ten. These data also featured in a second study, about yellow fever vaccine responses in identical twins.

Sequencing was performed on CD8+ T cells sorted from blood. The receptor source for this set is a woman aged 18-29 years in good health. Each CDR3 is given with its conserved first and last residue. The D gene is left open where the match is weak. Size tells how often a clone was seen (once, few, many) or the class of an expanded clone, and some rows leave it out.

V gene: TRBV9; D gene: TRBD2; J gene: TRBJ2-1; clone size: many; CDR3 length: 16; CDR3 DNA: TGTGCCAGCAGCGTAGCTCAGCGGGGGGGTAACAATGAGCAGTTCTTC; CDR3 protein: CASSVAQRGGNNEQFF
V gene: TRBV7-6; D gene: NA; J gene: TRBJ2-5; clone size: NA; CDR3 length: 16; CDR3 DNA: TGTGCCAGCAGCTCCACCGCTGGGGGGGCGCGGGAGACCCAGTACTTC; CDR3 protein: CASSSTAGGARETQYF
V gene: TRBV5-1; D gene: NA; J gene: TRBJ2-3; clone size: many; CDR3 length: 18; CDR3 DNA: TGCGCCAGCAGCTTGGTCGGCCTTGTTGGCAGGGACACAGATACGCAGTATTTT; CDR3 protein: CASSLVGLVGRDTDTQYF
V gene: TRBV5-1; D gene: NA; J gene: TRBJ2-5; clone size: few; CDR3 length: 12; CDR3 DNA: TGCGCCAGCACAGGAGAGCAAGAGACCCAGTACTTC; CDR3 protein: CASTGEQETQYF
V gene: TRBV6-2/TRBV6-3; D gene: NA; J gene: TRBJ1-1; clone size: NA; CDR3 length: 14; CDR3 DNA: TGTGCCAGCAGTTCCACGACTGAGATACTTGAAGCTTTCTTT; CDR3 protein: CASSSTTEILEAFF
V gene: TRBV29-1; D gene: NA; J gene: TRBJ2-3; clone size: few; CDR3 length: 13; CDR3 DNA: TGCAGCGCCTTTTCTGGTAGCACAGATACGCAGTATTTT; CDR3 protein: CSAFSGSTDTQYF
V gene: TRBV5-6; D gene: NA; J gene: TRBJ2-5; clone size: NA; CDR3 length: 13; CDR3 DNA: TGTGCCAGCAGCTTGGCTCAGCAAGAGACCCAGTACTTC; CDR3 protein: CASSLAQQETQYF
V gene: TRBV20-1; D gene: TRBD2; J gene: TRBJ2-7; clone size: NA; CDR3 length: 12; CDR3 DNA: TGCAGTGCTAGACCGGGAGGTTGGGAGCAGTACTTC; CDR3 protein: CSARPGGWEQYF
V gene: TRBV30; D gene: NA; J gene: TRBJ2-4; clone size: NA; CDR3 length: 13; CDR3 DNA: TGTGCCTGTTCCCCGGCGGCCAAAAACATTCAGTACTTC; CDR3 protein: CACSPAAKNIQYF
V gene: TRBV4-3; D gene: NA; J gene: TRBJ2-1; clone size: many; CDR3 length: 16; CDR3 DNA: TGCGCCAGCAGCCAAGAGGGAGCAGGCAACTACAATGAGCAGTTCTTC; CDR3 protein: CASSQEGAGNYNEQFF
V gene: TRBV12-3/TRBV12-4; D gene: TRBD1; J gene: TRBJ2-3; clone size: many; CDR3 length: 14; CDR3 DNA: TGTGCCAGCAGGGGCCCAGGGGGAAGGGATACGCAGTATTTT; CDR3 protein: CASRGPGGRDTQYF
V gene: TRBV25-1; D gene: NA; J gene: TRBJ2-7; clone size: many; CDR3 length: 16; CDR3 DNA: TGTGCCAGCAGCCCAAGGGGTGGCGGACAAGGTTGGGAGCAGTACTTC; CDR3 protein: CASSPRGGGQGWEQYF
V gene: TRBV28; D gene: TRBD2; J gene: TRBJ2-3; clone size: few; CDR3 length: 17; CDR3 DNA: TGTGCCAGCAGTTCAACCACTAGCGGGGGGGCCCTAGATACGCAGTATTTT; CDR3 protein: CASSSTTSGGALDTQYF
V gene: TRBV12-3/TRBV12-4; D gene: TRBD2; J gene: TRBJ2-1; clone size: many; CDR3 length: 15; CDR3 DNA: TGTGCCAGCACCGGACTGGGGGGGGTTTACAATGAGCAGTTCTTC; CDR3 protein: CASTGLGGVYNEQFF
V gene: TRBV20-1; D gene: NA; J gene: TRBJ2-7; clone size: few; CDR3 length: 15; CDR3 DNA: TGCAGTGCTAGAGGAGGACGTGATTTCACCTACGAGCAGTACTTC; CDR3 protein: CSARGGRDFTYEQYF
V gene: TRBV3-1; D gene: TRBD2; J gene: TRBJ2-1; clone size: NA; CDR3 length: 18; CDR3 DNA: TGTACCAGCAGTGGACTAGCGGGGGGCAAGAGCTCCTACAATGAGCAGTTCTTC; CDR3 protein: CTSSGLAGGKSSYNEQFF
V gene: TRBV10-2; D gene: TRBD2; J gene: TRBJ2-1; clone size: NA; CDR3 length: 14; CDR3 DNA: TGCGCCAGCAGTGGCGGGAGCTCCTACAATGAGCAGTTCTTC; CDR3 protein: CASSGGSSYNEQFF
V gene: TRBV4-3; D gene: TRBD2; J gene: TRBJ2-7; clone size: few; CDR3 length: 16; CDR3 DNA: TGCGCCAGCAGCCAGGACCTAGCGGACCGCCCTCACGAGCAGTACTTC; CDR3 protein: CASSQDLADRPHEQYF
V gene: TRBV6-1; D gene: NA; J gene: TRBJ1-1; clone size: few; CDR3 length: 14; CDR3 DNA: TGTGCCAGCAAACACGGAGGGAGTGGCACTGAAGCTTTCTTT; CDR3 protein: CASKHGGSGTEAFF
V gene: TRBV4-2; D gene: TRBD1; J gene: TRBJ1-2; clone size: many; CDR3 length: 17; CDR3 DNA: TGTGCCAGCAGCCAAGATCCCGTAATAGGGGGCGAGGATGGCTACACCTTC; CDR3 protein: CASSQDPVIGGEDGYTF
V gene: TRBV5-1; D gene: NA; J gene: TRBJ2-7; clone size: many; CDR3 length: 14; CDR3 DNA: TGCGCCAGCAGCTCCGACTACGTCCCCTACGAGCAGTACTTC; CDR3 protein: CASSSDYVPYEQYF
V gene: TRBV19; D gene: TRBD1; J gene: TRBJ2-4; clone size: NA; CDR3 length: 15; CDR3 DNA: TGTGCCAGTGGCCAGACAGGGGAGGCCAAAAACATTCAGTACTTC; CDR3 protein: CASGQTGEAKNIQYF
V gene: TRBV4-3; D gene: TRBD1; J gene: TRBJ2-1; clone size: few; CDR3 length: 15; CDR3 DNA: TGCGCCAGCAGCCAAGGGACAGGGGTGGGCAATGAGCAGTTCTTC; CDR3 protein: CASSQGTGVGNEQFF
V gene: TRBV27; D gene: TRBD2; J gene: TRBJ2-7; clone size: many; CDR3 length: 17; CDR3 DNA: TGTGCCAGCAGTCCCCGTAGCGGGAGGGCCTTTCCCTACGAGCAGTACTTC; CDR3 protein: CASSPRSGRAFPYEQYF
V gene: TRBV7-9; D gene: TRBD1; J gene: TRBJ2-6; clone size: many; CDR3 length: 14; CDR3 DNA: TGTGCCAGCAGCTTCCCAGGGACAGTCGTTGTTCTGACTTTC; CDR3 protein: CASSFPGTVVVLTF
V gene: TRBV6-1; D gene: NA; J gene: TRBJ2-7; clone size: NA; CDR3 length: 14; CDR3 DNA: TGTGCCAGCAGTGAGGTCTCGTTGACCTACGAGCAGTACTTC; CDR3 protein: CASSEVSLTYEQYF